The clone carrying this T cell receptor (beta chain) appeared a single time. Its target is unknown. V lost 1 base and J 4 bases, leaving 15 bases between the germline ends. The CDR3 sequence is 16 residues long. Germline CDR1 is LGHNA and CDR2 is YSLEER. This sample is drawn from a study of identifying expanded T cells in peripheral blood. The study, taken as a whole, reports: About 1.2 clones differed between technical replicates, versus approximately 17 and 20 over time.

During the collection period, no donor immune events like infections were recorded. Assay: immunoSEQ multiplex PCR; the TCRdb copy retains only in-frame clones and omits some. The sample records approximately 92,000 clones, about 85% being singletons. Sequences were obtained from blood. The gene calls are TRBV4-3 and TRBJ2-3; no clear D gene. This sequence originates from a person aged 18 to 75 in good health. DNA for the CDR3: TGCGCCAGCAGCCAAGTACTTTCATTAGCCGCAGATACGCAGTATTTT. Amino acids: CASSQVLSLAADTQYF.